The T cell receptor beta chain described here comes from a study of CD8 T cells in ankylosing spondylitis. Study-level points and caveats: Several of the motif variants were reported before in synovial fluid and blood from reactive arthritis. Ankylosing spondylitis blood seemed to carry a telltale TCR beta motif made of about 8 highly homologous variants.

5'-RACE, quantitative and with molecular barcodes, yielded the TCR beta libraries. A single record per CDR3 protein comes from TCRdb applying MiXCR to the 5' RACE reads. The data show 200,000 to 300,000 distinct CDR3 sequences, with roughly 25% seen just once and more than 0.6% held by the top ten. This clonotype has a count of ten or more. Antigen: not known. Trimming took off 6 bases at V and 0 bases at J, with 8 bases between the two ends. Per the germline V gene, CDR1 is WSHSY and CDR2 is SAAADI. The CDR3 runs 14 residues. The rearrangement links TRBV10-2 to TRBJ2-2; possibly TRBD1 for D (6 bases). The sequenced sample was blood, either unsorted or a sorted T cell fraction (not recorded which). The receptor comes from a male donor with ankylosing spondylitis or in good health (not recorded which). CDR3 nucleotides: TGCGCCAGCAGGTGGACAGCGAACACCGGGGAGCTGTTTTTT. This encodes CASRWTANTGELFF.